What follows describes a single T cell receptor beta chain. Its antigen is undetermined. Produced via immunoSEQ multiplex PCR; TCRdb's table is partial and in-frame only. The data hold 58,000 or so clones, with around 81% observed a single time. The sample comes from a study of identifying expanded T cells in peripheral blood. Study conclusions and caveats: Differentially abundant clones: about 1.2 between replicates, approximately 15 at around 14 days, under 25 at four.

There are 11 residues in the CDR3. V was pared by 1 base and J by 10 bases, with 5 bases between. Germline V lookup: CDR1 SGHRS, CDR2 YFSETQ. Collection occurred without any documented infections or immune events in donors. The material sequenced was blood. The clonotype was recovered from a person aged 18 to 70 in good health. V and J are TRBV5-1 and TRBJ2-2; D gene unclear. The CDR3, as DNA: TGCGCCAGCAGCTTGTCCCAGGAGCTGTTTTTT. Amino acid sequence: CASSLSQELFF.